These 5 T cell receptor beta chains share one sample of origin, sequenced in a study of blood T cell repertoires in COVID-19. Some clones are missing from TCRdb's copy, which holds only in-frame ones; the method was immunoSEQ multiplex PCR. The sample shows roughly 200,000 clones, 78% of them seen only once. Sequencing was done on a sample of peripheral blood. The origin of the receptors is an elderly woman with active or convalescent COVID-19.

This clone was detected a few times. J is TRBJ2-7 and V is TRBV7-9; D is possibly TRBD1 (6 bases). Germline V gene data show CDR1 as SEHNR and CDR2 as FQNEAQ (reference sequence). The length of the CDR3 is 14 residues. Trimming took 2 bases from V and 6 from J, leaving 14 bases between them. As DNA, the CDR3 is TGTGCCAGCAGCTTACAGGGGCCCACAGCCGAGCAGTACTTC. This sequence encodes CASSLQGPTAEQYF. Looking up the rest from reference TRBV7-9 and TRBJ2-7 gives the full variable domain: DTGVSQNPRHKITKRGQNVTFRCDPISEHNRLYWYRQTLGQGPEFLTYFQNEAQLEKSRLLSDRFSAERPKGSFSTLEIQRTEQGDSAMYLCASSLQGPTAEQYFGPGTRLTVT.

J is TRBJ2-3 and V is TRBV6-6; D remains unclear. The V end lost 0 bases, the J end lost 2 bases, and 6 bases lay between the germline ends. The CDR3 runs 14 residues. CDR1 and CDR2 (germline): MNHNY, SVGAGI (reference sequence). This CDR3 is CASSYSQNTDTQYF. The CDR3 nucleotides are TGTGCCAGCAGTTACTCCCAGAACACAGATACGCAGTATTTT.

CDR3 in amino acids: CAITGTSGGFGNEQFF. The CDR3 coding sequence is TGTGCCATCACCGGGACTAGCGGGGGTTTCGGCAATGAGCAGTTCTTC. V is TRBV10-3 and J is TRBJ2-1, with 14 bases identical to TRBD2. Germline CDR1 ENHRY, CDR2 SYGVKD. CDR3 length: 16 amino acids. V lost 7 bases, J lost 6 bases, and 8 bases stayed unmatched.

The chain uses TRBV6-1 and TRBJ1-4, with 8 positions matching TRBD1. Trimming removed 2 bases from V and 12 bases from J; junction bases left unmatched: 14. CDR1 and CDR2 (germline): MNHNS, SASEGT. The CDR3 extends over 16 amino acids. CDR3 protein: CASSERQGIGLWELFF. CDR3 coding DNA: TGTGCCAGCAGTGAACGACAGGGGATTGGCCTATGGGAACTGTTTTTT.

This rearrangement joins TRBV10-3 to TRBJ1-2; the D gene is possibly TRBD1 (6 bases). Germline CDR1 and CDR2: ENHRY and SYGVKD. Trimming stripped 6 bases from V and 8 bases from J, with 19 bases between. The CDR3 is 14 residues long. The CDR3, as DNA: TGTGCCATCAGCAGGGGCGCCCCCCTGTCAGGCTACACCTTC. Residues: CAISRGAPLSGYTF.